This is a list of T cell receptor beta chains from one sample in a study of blood T cell repertoires in COVID-19. Sequencing was performed with immunoSEQ multiplex PCR; in TCRdb, only in-frame clones are kept and a portion is missing. The sample has about 170,000 clones, 60% to 80% seen once. The source material was peripheral blood. These TCRs come from a man aged 70 or older with acute or convalescent COVID-19. CDR3s include the opening cysteine and the closing phenylalanine or tryptophan. D genes are given only for firm matches. Rows may omit the clone size; those that give it use once, few, many or a size class.

v_call	d_call	j_call	clone_size	cdr3_aa	cdr3_nt
TRBV2	TRBD1	TRBJ2-5	few	CASSENRAGGEETQYF	TGTGCCAGCAGTGAGAATCGGGCAGGGGGCGAAGAGACCCAGTACTTC
TRBV11-1	TRBD1	TRBJ2-7	.	CASSFGDRGSEQYF	TGTGCCAGCAGCTTCGGGGACAGGGGGTCCGAGCAGTACTTC
TRBV25-1	.	TRBJ2-5	few	CASATGGRTETQYF	TGTGCCAGTGCTACGGGGGGCCGAACGGAGACCCAGTACTTC
TRBV10-3	.	TRBJ2-1	.	CAISGGLAENEQFF	TGTGCCATCAGTGGAGGGCTAGCCGAAAATGAGCAGTTCTTC
TRBV2	TRBD2	TRBJ2-5	.	CASRSAGGRTETQYF	TGTGCCAGCAGGTCAGCGGGGGGGCGTACAGAGACCCAGTACTTC
TRBV5-1	.	TRBJ2-7	.	CASSHNERLEQYF	TGCGCCAGCAGCCACAATGAGCGGCTAGAGCAGTACTTC
TRBV4-3	.	TRBJ1-5	.	CASSQDGGQPQHF	TGCGCCAGCAGCCAAGACGGGGGGCAGCCCCAGCATTTT
TRBV5-1	TRBD1	TRBJ1-5	.	CASSQTGNQPQHF	TGCGCCAGCAGCCAGACAGGGAATCAGCCCCAGCATTTT
TRBV19	TRBD1	TRBJ2-1	.	CASSIYDRGVGYNEQFF	TGTGCCAGTAGTATATACGACAGGGGGGTGGGCTACAATGAGCAGTTCTTC
TRBV11-2	.	TRBJ1-2	.	CASSFQAPGGYTF	TGTGCCAGCAGCTTCCAAGCCCCTGGTGGCTACACCTTC
TRBV10-3	TRBD1	TRBJ1-5	.	CAISRQGRGNQPQHF	TGTGCCATCAGCCGACAGGGTCGGGGCAATCAGCCCCAGCATTTT
TRBV2	.	TRBJ1-2	.	CASGEYAYGYTF	TGTGCCAGCGGAGAGTATGCCTATGGCTACACCTTC
TRBV7-2	.	TRBJ2-1	.	CASSLDPGTVYNEQFF	TGTGCCAGCAGCTTAGACCCGGGAACCGTGTATAATGAGCAGTTCTTC
TRBV19	TRBD1	TRBJ1-6	few	CASSYRGANSPLHF	TGTGCCAGCTCGTACAGGGGGGCAAATTCACCCCTCCACTTT
TRBV29-1	TRBD2	TRBJ2-3	once	CSGAAGGGTDTQYF	TGCAGCGGCGCGGCCGGGGGGGGCACAGATACGCAGTATTTT
TRBV6-1	TRBD1	TRBJ2-7	.	CASSDTGGSLSYEQYF	TGTGCCAGCAGTGACACAGGGGGCTCCCTCTCCTACGAGCAGTACTTC